This T cell receptor (beta chain) was recovered during a study of siplizumab effects on memory and regulatory T cells. Study-wide results and limits: Alloreactive sequences tracing back to unstimulated CD4+ memory cells were significantly reduced by siplizumab.

TCR templates numbering approximately 94,000 were assayed per sample. TCRdb's table, derived via immunoSEQ multiplex PCR, lists solely in-frame clones and lacks some. This table holds some 100,000 clones, about 91% found once. J was trimmed by 4 bases and V by 6 bases; bases with no gene match: 7. Looked up from germline, CDR1 is MGHDK and CDR2 is SYGVNS. CDR3 length: 15 residues. On this clone: What it binds is not known.

V is TRBV25-1 and J is TRBJ2-1; 9 bases line up with TRBD2. The receptor's source is a human donor in good health. Sequencing was performed on Tregs sorted from blood. CDR3 coding DNA: TGTGCCAGCAGCCGCCTAGCGGGGAAATACAATGAGCAGTTCTTC. This gives the protein CASSRLAGKYNEQFF. Combining the CDR3 with reference TRBV25-1 and TRBJ2-1 gives the whole variable domain EADIYQTPRYLVIGTGKKITLECSQTMGHDKMYWYQQDPGMELHLIHYSYGVNSTEKGDLSSESTVSRIRTEHFPLTLESARPSHTSQYLCASSRLAGKYNEQFFGPGTRLTVL.